This T cell receptor (beta chain) derives from a study of spatial heterogeneity in lung cancer. About the study: A T cell module score from matched bulk RNA-seq correlated strongly with TCR transcript counts in tumor regions. Each distinct TCR and UMI combination averaged more than ten appearances in raw reads.

The sample holds many counts of this clonotype. Its antigen is unknown. As an off-target read in a library built for alpha chains, this beta chain has a frequency of little significance. MiXCR was run by TCRdb on the 5' RACE reads, yielding one entry per CDR3 protein. The repertoire has 17,000 or so distinct CDR3 sequences, 6.2% of them found once; the top ten carry approximately 6.2%. Findings and limits, study-wide: Tumoral mutation counts were tracked by counts of expanded intratumoral alpha and beta TCRs.

Regarding time point: sample taken at primary tumor resection. The approximately 67 donors had untreated early-stage non-small cell lung cancer. Unsorted samples of tumor, nontumor lung or frozen PBMC had their whole RNA sequenced. Trimming removed 2 bases from V and 8 bases from J; junction bases left unmatched: 11. The CDR3 length is 16 residues. Germline CDR1 is SGHNT and CDR2 is YYREEE (reference sequence). This sample comprised lung tumor tissue, obtained at surgery. The TCR comes from a male donor with early-stage non-small cell lung cancer. This chain connects TRBV5-4 to TRBJ1-2; 11 bases fit TRBD1. The DNA of the CDR3 is TGTGCCAGCAGCTTCCCACTCGGACAGGGGGCGTCGGGCTACACCTTC. It is translated as CASSFPLGQGASGYTF.